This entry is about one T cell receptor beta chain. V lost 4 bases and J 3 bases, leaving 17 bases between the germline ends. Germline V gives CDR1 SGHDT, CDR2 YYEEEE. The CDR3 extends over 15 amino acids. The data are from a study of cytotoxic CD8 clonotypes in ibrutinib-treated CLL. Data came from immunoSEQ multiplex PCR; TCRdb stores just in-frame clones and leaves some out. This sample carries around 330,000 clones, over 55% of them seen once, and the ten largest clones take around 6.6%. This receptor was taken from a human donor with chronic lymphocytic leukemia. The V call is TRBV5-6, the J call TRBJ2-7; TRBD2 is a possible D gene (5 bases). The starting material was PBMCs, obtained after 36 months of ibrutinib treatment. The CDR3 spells CASSHNWESGYEQYF. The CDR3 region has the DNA TGTGCCAGCAGCCATAACTGGGAGTCGGGCTACGAGCAGTACTTC.